This entry features one T cell receptor (beta chain) sequence. This sample stems from a study of T cells after yellow fever vaccination. Study context: It was SMART-Seq v4 Ultra Low Input that prepared the fractions with low cell numbers.

Germline assignment: CDR1 MNHNS and CDR2 SASEGT. V lost 6 bases and J lost 4; bases outside the gene matches: 5. The CDR3 contains 14 residues. Each CDR3 protein is one row after TCRdb ran MiXCR on the 5' RACE reads. The sample carries under 600,000 distinct CDR3 sequences, roughly 13% recorded once. The material was PBMCs, obtained on the day of the yellow fever booster vaccination. This TCR was sampled from a man aged 30 to 45 who received the YFV17D yellow fever vaccine. J is TRBJ2-1 and V is TRBV6-1; 8 bases agree with TRBD1. The CDR3, as DNA: TGTGCCAGCAGGTGGACAGGGAAATACAATGAGCAGTTCTTC. As protein: CASRWTGKYNEQFF.